The TCR beta chain described here comes from a study of T cell responses to AZD1222 COVID-19 vaccine (TCRdb year 2021). In the study overall: A total of approximately 250 trial participants underwent TCR sequencing, of whom under 220 had received two doses of AZD1222 and some 26 had received two doses of the MenACWY control vaccine. Trial participants were enrolled into age subgroups of 18-55, 56-69 and 70-plus years, which contained about 150, 28 and 57 TCR-sequenced participants, respectively.

Taken from the germline V gene (reference sequence), the CDR1 and CDR2 loops are SEHNR and FQNEAQ. Cut back by 5 bases and 0 bases, the V and J ends lie 20 bases apart. Spanning cysteine to phenylalanine, the CDR3 consists of 17 amino acids. Only the CDR3 portion is preserved as DNA: 51 bases, with reading frame beginning at the first base. This specimen's time point label, per the study, means: about 28 days (+/-7) after the second vaccine dose. AZD1222 recipients with second doses at about 4 weeks or about 12 weeks were pooled, because spike-specific TCR depth and breadth did not differ between schedules. The vaccinee samples were drawn from two UK trials, COV001 and COV002, one of which was a single-blind randomized controlled phase 2/3 trial testing AZD1222 (ChAdOx1 nCoV-19) in healthy adults. For TCRbeta chain sequencing, PBMC samples from trial participants were taken at day 0 and at day 28 after the second dose.

A word on this clone: What this receptor recognizes is not known. Per-base quality was not reported, and no clone a single base away is much larger than it.

What the research found in general, with its limitations: In the small 56-69-year group, the increase in depth fell short of significance, most likely because of low power. Most participants were white British and females outnumbered males, and the authors suggested that clonal diversity may have been underestimated. A significant rise in spike-specific TCR breadth and depth was observed after two AZD1222 doses relative to day 0 and relative to MenACWY recipients. Reportedly, almost half of the unique spike-specific TCRs recognized epitopes lying outside the regions that are mutated in the B.1.351 and B.1.1.7 variants. Because no samples from the day 14 peak response were available, repertoires could be characterized only after the peak T cell response. Conclusions about previously exposed vaccinees are limited because only a handful of AZD1222 recipients were SARS-CoV-2 seropositive at baseline. The whole spike protein was spanned by vaccine-associated CD4 TCRs, and dominant responses were seen in regions 160-218 and 743-854.

The CDR3 regions of human TCRbeta chains were analyzed by immunosequencing. The authors' pipeline ran thus. TCRs in the repertoires were matched against a reference library of SARS-CoV-2-specific TCRs that had been generated with the MIRA antigen-specificity platform. Breadth was defined as the fraction of unique TCRs that were SARS-CoV-2-associated. Depth was defined as the fraction of total T cells that were SARS-CoV-2-associated. Using the MIRA data, every spike-specific TCR was mapped to the spike region that the TCR reacted to and assigned to either a CD4 or a CD8 class. Log10-transformed breadth and depth values were compared by one-way ANOVA with Sidak's multiple comparisons tests. As stored in TCRdb, this immuneACCESS dataset retains in-frame rearrangements with V and J assigned. A fraction of the clones does not appear; measured against another copy, unresolved V genes explain less than half of the discrepancy, and the remainder lacks a known reason. V and J calls and clone size are copied from that table; D and trimming were computed from the DNA. The sample records over 110,000 clones, 85% to 95% of which are singletons. In total, the top ten clones hold about a tenth of the sample.

The starting material was peripheral blood, obtained 28 days after the second AZD1222 dose. The clonotype originates from an adult who received the AZD1222 COVID-19 vaccine. The chain joins TRBV7-9 to TRBJ2-7; too little of a D gene remains to name it. The encoded CDR3 is CASSPRSGGSLSYEQYF. The DNA is TGTGCCAGCAGCCCCCGATCCGGTGGCAGTCTCTCCTACGAGCAGTACTTC.